Listed below are T cell receptor beta chains from one sample, sequenced in a study of T cell clusters in autoimmune cytopenias. TCRdb reanalyzed the multiplex PCR reads and collapses them to one entry per CDR3 protein, without DNA. The table lists hundreds of distinct CDR3 sequences, with around 44% in the top ten. This sample was shared with a second study, whose subject was T cell repertoires in aging, cancer and after chemotherapy.

The sequenced material came from peripheral blood. The receptors stem from a human donor with chronic lymphocytic leukemia. CDR3s include the opening cysteine and the closing phenylalanine or tryptophan. The order of the fields is V gene, J gene, clone size, CDR3 protein. Expanded clones are given a class, and other clones once, few, many or no size at all.

TRBV5-1	TRBJ2-2	medium-sized	CASRTGSSGELFF
TRBV7-6	TRBJ2-7	large	CASSFGSGERAEQYF
TRBV7-9	TRBJ2-7	medium-sized	CASSSSRDSSYEQYF
TRBV4-2	TRBJ2-3	large	CASSPPPTRRPSTDTQYF
TRBV5-5	TRBJ2-7	NA	CASSLGITSGEVTYSYEQYF
TRBV20-1	TRBJ2-3	medium-sized	CSARRGAGGGGDTQYF
TRBV19	TRBJ2-6	NA	CASSSQRLGGANVLTF
TRBV29-1	TRBJ1-2	hyperexpanded	CSVGRGEDGYTF
TRBV7-6	TRBJ2-7	NA	CASSSGQGSYEQYF
TRBV18	TRBJ2-7	large	CASPRGGLIAEQYF
TRBV19	TRBJ2-7	NA	CASSMTSGANEQYF
TRBV6-4	TRBJ2-7	NA	CASSDSGAGGEQYF
TRBV10-2	TRBJ2-1	medium-sized	CASSESLSGIYNEQFF
TRBV19	TRBJ1-1	large	CASSMRGLNTEAFF
TRBV6-1	TRBJ2-7	hyperexpanded	CASSEERGALRYEQYF
TRBV6-1	TRBJ1-3	medium-sized	CATRDSFSGNTIYF
TRBV10-3	TRBJ2-7	large	CAIGLGGYYEQYF
TRBV20-1	TRBJ2-5	medium-sized	CSAPDRGRTKETQYF
TRBV6-5	TRBJ1-2	large	CASSYSTGKYGYTF
TRBV7-6	TRBJ2-7	NA	CASSPTPGASGSAGEQYF
TRBV4-1	TRBJ1-2	medium-sized	CASSLRQYYGYTF
TRBV6-1	TRBJ2-2	NA	CASSDSGRDTGELFF
TRBV5-6	TRBJ1-5	NA	CASSLGRGQADNQPQHF
TRBV18	TRBJ2-3	large	CASSPPGSGMGDTQYF
TRBV12-3/TRBV12-4	TRBJ2-5	large	CASSLRVETQYF
TRBV19	TRBJ2-1	hyperexpanded	CASSEDLEGDEQFF
TRBV2	TRBJ2-2	medium-sized	CASRYSGELFF
TRBV12-3/TRBV12-4	TRBJ1-1	medium-sized	CASGLGGGEAFF
TRBV4-3	TRBJ2-2	medium-sized	CASSQGTQRGYTGELFF
TRBV19	TRBJ2-1	large	CASSMTSGTYNEQFF
TRBV5-4	TRBJ2-7	large	CASSYRPYEQYF
TRBV11-2	TRBJ1-1	medium-sized	CASSLDLGSTEAFF
TRBV7-9	TRBJ2-2	NA	CASSAYPWTSGSAGELFF
TRBV6-5	TRBJ2-5	NA	CASSYTGQETQYF
TRBV5-5	TRBJ2-5	large	CASSAGPQGGQETQYF
TRBV6-6	TRBJ1-1	large	CASSYEDMNTEAFF
TRBV28	TRBJ2-3	medium-sized	CASSFRGATGPADTQYF
TRBV5-5	TRBJ2-7	NA	CASSLGITSGAASCEQYF
TRBV7-9	TRBJ1-4	medium-sized	CASSQTTRGEPTNEKLFF